This T cell receptor beta chain is from a study of PD-1 blockade in classical Hodgkin lymphoma. Study outcomes and limitations: By C4D1 there was a significant rise in CD4+ TCR diversity but not in CD8+ TCR diversity.

This CDR3 region has 13 residues. Trimming stripped 6 bases from V and 0 bases from J, with 8 bases between. Germline V gene sequence: CDR1 SNHLY, CDR2 FYNNEI. Following autologous stem cell transplantation, relapse occurred in every patient, and exposure to brentuximab vedotin varied. Progressive disease, partial response or complete response was each patient's best response. Points on this clone: Its antigen is unknown.

Using immunoSEQ multiplex PCR, the repertoire was profiled, and TCRdb retains in-frame clones only, with some absent. The table lists about 30,000 clones, 55% to 75% of them singletons. The V gene is TRBV2, the J gene TRBJ1-2; no reliable D call. This receptor was taken from a human donor with classical Hodgkin lymphoma. The sample here was peripheral blood mononuclear cells (PBMCs), taken before the second cycle of nivolumab. The CDR3 coding sequence is TGTGCCAGCAGAAGAGAGGCTAACTATGGCTACACCTTC. It is translated as CASRREANYGYTF.